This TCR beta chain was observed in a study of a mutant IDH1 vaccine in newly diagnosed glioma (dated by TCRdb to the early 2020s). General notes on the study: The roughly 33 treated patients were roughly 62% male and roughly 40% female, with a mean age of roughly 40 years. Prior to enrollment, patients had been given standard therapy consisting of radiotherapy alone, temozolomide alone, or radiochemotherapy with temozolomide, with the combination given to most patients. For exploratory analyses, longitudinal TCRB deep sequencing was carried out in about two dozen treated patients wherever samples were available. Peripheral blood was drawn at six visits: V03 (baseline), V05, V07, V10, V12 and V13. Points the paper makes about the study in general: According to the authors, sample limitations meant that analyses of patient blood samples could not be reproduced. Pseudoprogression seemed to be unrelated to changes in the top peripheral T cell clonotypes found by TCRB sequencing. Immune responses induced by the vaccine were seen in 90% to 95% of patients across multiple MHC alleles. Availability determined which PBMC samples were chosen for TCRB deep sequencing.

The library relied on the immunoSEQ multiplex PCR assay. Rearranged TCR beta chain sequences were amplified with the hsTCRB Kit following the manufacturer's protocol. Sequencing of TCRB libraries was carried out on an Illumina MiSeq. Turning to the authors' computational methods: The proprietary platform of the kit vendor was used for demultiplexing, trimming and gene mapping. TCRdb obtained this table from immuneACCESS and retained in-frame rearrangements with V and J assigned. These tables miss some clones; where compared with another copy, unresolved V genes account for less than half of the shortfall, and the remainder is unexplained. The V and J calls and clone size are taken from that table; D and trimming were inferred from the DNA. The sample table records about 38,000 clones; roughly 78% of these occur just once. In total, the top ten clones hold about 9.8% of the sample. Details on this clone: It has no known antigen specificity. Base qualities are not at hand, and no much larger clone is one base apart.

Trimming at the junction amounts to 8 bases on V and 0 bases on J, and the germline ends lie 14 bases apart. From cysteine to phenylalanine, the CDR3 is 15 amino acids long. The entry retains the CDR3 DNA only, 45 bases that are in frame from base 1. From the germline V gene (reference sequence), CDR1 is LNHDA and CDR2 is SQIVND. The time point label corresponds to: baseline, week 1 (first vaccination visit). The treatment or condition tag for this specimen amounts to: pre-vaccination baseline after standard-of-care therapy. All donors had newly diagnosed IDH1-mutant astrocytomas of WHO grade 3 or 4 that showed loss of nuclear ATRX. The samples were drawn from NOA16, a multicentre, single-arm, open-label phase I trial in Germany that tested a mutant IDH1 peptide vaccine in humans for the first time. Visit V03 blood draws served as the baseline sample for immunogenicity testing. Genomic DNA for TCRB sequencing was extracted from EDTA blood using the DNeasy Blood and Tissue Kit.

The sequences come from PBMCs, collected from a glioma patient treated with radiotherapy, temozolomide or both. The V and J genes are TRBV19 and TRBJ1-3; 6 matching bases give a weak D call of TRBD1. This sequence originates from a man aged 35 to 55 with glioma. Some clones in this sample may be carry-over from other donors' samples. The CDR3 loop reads CASWTDDSSGNTIYF. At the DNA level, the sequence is TGTGCCAGTTGGACAGACGATAGCTCTGGAAACACCATATATTTT. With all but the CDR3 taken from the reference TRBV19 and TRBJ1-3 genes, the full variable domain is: DGGITQSPKYLFRKEGQNVTLSCEQNLNHDAMYWYRQDPGQGLRLIYYSQIVNDFQKGDIAEGYSVSREKKESFPLTVTSAQKNPTAFYLCASWTDDSSGNTIYFGEGSWLTVV.